One sample yielded the 19 T cell receptor beta chains listed below, sequenced in a study of OX40 agonist ivuxolimab in advanced cancers. Generated by immunoSEQ multiplex PCR, the TCRdb table keeps only in-frame clones and is missing some. Altogether 130,000 or so clones are present, approximately 90% being singletons, with the ten largest covering approximately 0.99%. This specimen was CD4+ or CD8+ T cells sorted from blood, taken in a trial of the OX40 agonist ivuxolimab. These receptors all come from an adult with an advanced solid tumor such as melanoma, head and neck, liver or kidney cancer.

This chain links TRBV18 with TRBJ1-3; D is undetermined. Deletions cut 2 bases from V and 0 bases from J, with 14 bases between. CDR3 length equals 17 residues. The germline V gene has CDR1 KGHSH and CDR2 LQKENI. CDR3 nucleotide sequence: TGTGCCAGCTCACCATCGCAGGCTGGGGACTCTGGAAACACCATATATTTT. This sequence encodes CASSPSQAGDSGNTIYF.

The rearrangement uses TRBV7-2 and TRBJ2-5; 8 nucleotides align to TRBD1. This CDR3 comprises 15 residues. Germline V gene lookup returns CDR1 SGHTA and CDR2 FQGNSA. Germline trimming cut 3 bases from V and 2 bases from J; bases unmatched to any gene: 5. The CDR3 sequence is CASSFGNRGQETQYF. The CDR3 DNA reads as TGTGCCAGCAGCTTCGGTAACAGGGGGCAAGAGACCCAGTACTTC.

The chain is built from TRBV4-1 and TRBJ1-2, with a tentative D call TRBD1 (6 bases). The V gene lost 4 bases and the J gene lost 7 bases, with 19 bases spanning the gap. Germline assignment: CDR1 MGHRA and CDR2 YSYEKL. CDR3 length: 15 amino acids. CDR3 loop: CASSPWTAGTLGYTF. CDR3 sequence (DNA): TGCGCCAGCAGCCCATGGACAGCCGGGACCCTTGGCTACACCTTC.

The genes are TRBV6-1 and TRBJ2-4; tentatively, D is TRBD2 (6 bases). V lost 6 bases and J lost 5, with 11 bases in between. The CDR3 consists of 13 residues. Germline CDR1 reads MNHNS; CDR2 reads SASEGT. CDR3 protein: CASRISGENIQYF. CDR3 DNA: TGTGCCAGCAGGATCTCGGGAGAAAACATTCAGTACTTC.

This sequence joins TRBV9 and TRBJ2-1, with D perhaps matching TRBD2 (5 bases). The germline CDR1 and CDR2 sequences are SGDLS and YYNGEE. The CDR3 contains 14 residues. The V and J ends lost 3 bases and 4 bases respectively, with 11 bases between them. In DNA form, the CDR3 reads TGTGCCAGCAGCGGAGGTGACTATTACAATGAGCAGTTCTTC. Its protein is CASSGGDYYNEQFF.

The V call is TRBV6-1, the J call TRBJ1-2, with D hard to call. This CDR3 is 13 amino acids long. V lost 4 bases to trimming and J lost 1 base, with 7 bases between them. The V gene's germline CDR1 is MNHNS and CDR2 SASEGT. For the CDR3, the DNA is TGTGCCAGCAGTGTAAGCGATAACTATGGCTACACCTTC. Translation: CASSVSDNYGYTF.

The rearrangement uses TRBV5-1 and TRBJ2-7; D ambiguous. The CDR3 is 14 residues long. V was trimmed by 0 bases and J by 0 bases, leaving 7 bases between them. Germline V CDR1 and CDR2: SGHRS, YFSETQ. The CDR3 region is CASSLVASSYEQYF. CDR3 coding DNA: TGCGCCAGCAGCTTGGTTGCTAGCTCCTACGAGCAGTACTTC. The entire variable domain, with the rest obtained from reference TRBV5-1 and TRBJ2-7, is as follows: KAGVTQTPRYLIKTRGQQVTLSCSPISGHRSVSWYQQTPGQGLQFLFEYFSETQRNKGNFPGRFSGRQFSNSRSEMNVSTLELGDSALYLCASSLVASSYEQYFGPGTRLTVT.

This chain connects TRBV6-1 to TRBJ1-5; D might be TRBD1 (6 bases). Germline loops: CDR1 MNHNS, CDR2 SASEGT. Trimming took 7 bases from V and 9 from J, leaving 19 bases between them. This CDR3 has 14 residues. CDR3 DNA sequence: TGTGCCAGCATCCCGACAGGCCTGGGCCCGCCCCAGCATTTT. As protein: CASIPTGLGPPQHF.

The chain is built from TRBV11-3 and TRBJ2-2, with D unresolved. CDR1 is SGHNT, CDR2 YENEEA, per germline. This CDR3 region has 13 residues. The V gene lost 1 base and the J gene lost 7 bases, with 7 bases spanning the gap. The CDR3 loop reads CASSLVSGGELFF. The DNA for the CDR3 is TGTGCCAGCAGCTTAGTGTCAGGCGGGGAGCTGTTTTTT.

This sequence joins TRBV27 and TRBJ1-2; 9 bases are a match to TRBD1. Germline V gives CDR1 MNHEY, CDR2 SMNVEV (reference sequence). The CDR3 is 15 residues long. V dropped 5 bases and J dropped 3; count of bases not matched to a gene: 7. This CDR3 reads CASSHTRTGDYGYTF. CDR3 in DNA: TGTGCCAGCAGTCATACAAGGACAGGGGACTATGGCTACACCTTC.

The chain combines TRBV5-4 with TRBJ1-3; no clear D gene. The germline V gene has CDR1 SGHNT and CDR2 YYREEE (reference sequence). The CDR3 covers 15 residues. V lost 4 bases and J lost 4, with 15 bases in between. CDR3 sequence (DNA): TGTGCCAGCAGCCAGGACCAGGCTAAAGGAAACACCATATATTTT. Translated: CASSQDQAKGNTIYF.

This chain joins TRBV7-9 and TRBJ2-5; 13 bases fit TRBD2. V shed 5 bases and J 2 bases; nucleotides not matched to a gene: 5. This CDR3 has 16 residues. Germline CDR1 and CDR2: SEHNR and FQNEAQ (reference sequence). The DNA for the CDR3 is TGTGCCAGCAGCCCCCGACTAGCGGGAGGTCAAGAGACCCAGTACTTC. It codes for CASSPRLAGGQETQYF.

This clone showed up just once. The rearrangement uses TRBV6-5 and TRBJ1-1; D gene uncertain. Germline V lookup: CDR1 MNHEY, CDR2 SVGAGI. The CDR3 is 13 residues long. With 3 bases removed from V and 4 bases from J, the gap between germline ends came to 9 bases. CDR3 coding DNA: TGTGCCAGCAGTTATGGTTCTCTCACTGAAGCTTTCTTT. Translated, it gives CASSYGSLTEAFF.

The rearrangement links TRBV18 to TRBJ1-4; TRBD1 might be the D (5 bases). V lost 6 bases and J 3 bases, leaving 20 bases between the germline ends. This CDR3 has 17 amino acids. Germline V CDR1 and CDR2: KGHSH, LQKENI. CDR3 region: CASSPQGIIGANEKLFF. Written as DNA, the CDR3 is TGTGCCAGCTCGCCTCAGGGCATAATCGGGGCTAATGAAAAACTGTTTTTT. Full variable domain (remainder filled in from reference TRBV18 and TRBJ1-4): NAGVMQNPRHLVRRRGQEARLRCSPMKGHSHVYWYRQLPEEGLKFMVYLQKENIIDESGMPKERFSAEFPKEGPSILRIQQVVRGDSAAYFCASSPQGIIGANEKLFFGSGTQLSVL.

There are a few counts of this clone. The chain is built from TRBV15 and TRBJ2-7, with 10 positions matching TRBD1. J was trimmed by 2 bases and V by 4 bases; bases with no gene match: 2. This CDR3 spans 14 amino acids. Germline CDR1 is LNHNV and CDR2 is YYDKDF (reference sequence). The CDR3 here is CATSTDRGTYEQYF. The CDR3 bases are TGTGCCACCAGCACGGACAGGGGGACCTACGAGCAGTACTTC.

This clone was counted a few times. The chain combines TRBV21-1 with TRBJ2-6; TRBD2 is taken as the D call from the table, unchecked against the DNA. TRBV21-1 is a pseudogene. This CDR3 contains 17 residues. The CDR3 reads CASSTQKRVPGANVLTF. In DNA, the CDR3 is TGTGCCAGCAGCACTCAAAAGAGGGTCCCTGGGGCCAACGTCCTGACTTTC.

The V and J genes are TRBV2 and TRBJ1-2; maybe TRBD1 (6 bases). Germline V gene data show CDR1 as SNHLY and CDR2 as FYNNEI. Trimming stripped 4 bases from V and 0 bases from J, with 9 bases between. CDR3 length equals 14 residues. CDR3 bases: TGTGCCAGCAGTGGGCAGGGGTCTAACTATGGCTACACCTTC. It is translated as CASSGQGSNYGYTF.

Notes on this clone: Other DNA sequences of this sample code for an identical CDR3. The chain couples TRBV19 to TRBJ1-1; D not certain. V was trimmed by 3 bases and J by 6 bases, leaving 8 bases between them. This CDR3 spans 12 amino acids. The V gene's germline CDR1 is LNHDA and CDR2 SQIVND (reference sequence). The CDR3 reads CASSIREAEAFF. The CDR3 nucleotides are TGTGCCAGTAGTATTAGGGAAGCTGAAGCTTTCTTT.

This clone was seen a single time. The rearrangement links TRBV7-8 to TRBJ2-3; maybe TRBD2 (6 bases). The CDR3 loop spans 15 amino acids. The V and J ends lost 0 bases and 0 bases respectively, with 7 bases between them. Germline V gene data show CDR1 as SGHVS and CDR2 as FQNEAQ. This chain's CDR3 is CASSLARGSTDTQYF. CDR3 bases: TGTGCCAGCAGCTTAGCCCGGGGGAGCACAGATACGCAGTATTTT.